A single sample is the source of the 32 T cell receptor beta chains below, sequenced in a study of early T cells in non-severe SARS-CoV-2 infection. TCRdb fed the 5' RACE reads into MiXCR, producing one record per CDR3 protein. The profile shows 75,000 to 80,000 distinct CDR3 sequences, roughly 12% of them singletons. Sample: whole blood, taken at baseline. All receptors derive from an adult who was a healthcare worker with PCR-confirmed SARS-CoV-2 infection or an uninfected control (not recorded which).

The CDR3 sequence is CSARIGLAHNSPLHF. The CDR3 DNA reads as TGCAGTGCTAGAATAGGCCTCGCACATAATTCACCCCTCCACTTT. This chain connects TRBV20-1 to TRBJ1-6; no reliable D call. V was shortened by 2 bases and J by 5 bases, with 13 bases between the two germline ends. The CDR3 consists of 15 residues. Germline V gene sequence: CDR1 DFQATT, CDR2 SNEGSKA (reference sequence).

The CDR3 DNA follows: TGTGCCAGCAGTTTCAAGGCTGGCGCGCCTGAGCAGTTCTTC. Residues: CASSFKAGAPEQFF. V usage is TRBV12-3 or TRBV12-4 and J usage is TRBJ2-1; D ambiguous. This CDR3 is built from 14 residues. V was pared by 3 bases and J by 9 bases, with 15 bases between.

This clonotype was detected a few times. This chain joins TRBV11-2 and TRBJ2-7; 9 nucleotides align to TRBD2. Germline values: CDR1 SGHAT, CDR2 FQNNGV. After removal of 4 bases from V and 4 bases from J, the junction contained 8 bases not matched to a gene. This CDR3 has 15 amino acids. CDR3 bases: TGTGCCAGCAGCTGGGGGGCTAGCGGGGTGTACGAGCAGTACTTC. This gives the protein CASSWGASGVYEQYF.

The table lists this clonotype with many counts. CDR3 sequence reads: CASSYSGGQLLNEQFF. The CDR3 DNA reads TGTGCCAGCAGTTACTCGGGGGGCCAGCTCCTCAATGAGCAGTTCTTC. The V and J genes are TRBV6-6 and TRBJ2-1; D may correspond to TRBD1 or TRBD2 (6 bases each). The V gene lost 0 bases and the J gene lost 6 bases, with 15 bases spanning the gap. This CDR3 contains 16 residues. Germline assignment: CDR1 MNHNY and CDR2 SVGAGI (reference sequence).

The chain has TRBV7-2 and TRBJ1-2; no reliable D call. Trimming removed 2 bases from V and 0 bases from J, with 7 bases in between. From germline, CDR1 is SGHTA and CDR2 FQGNSA. The CDR3 is 14 amino acids. The CDR3 region has the DNA TGTGCCAGCAGCTTACGGACCGCTAACTATGGCTACACCTTC. Amino acid sequence: CASSLRTANYGYTF.

The chain joins TRBV5-1 to TRBJ1-1; D unclear. V lost 0 bases and J 0 bases, leaving 21 bases between the germline ends. The CDR3 covers 19 residues. Germline CDR1 SGHRS, CDR2 YFSETQ. CDR3 sequence reads: CASSLGGQSPIRMNTEAFF. The CDR3 DNA reads as TGCGCCAGCAGCTTGGGTGGGCAAAGCCCTATTCGTATGAACACTGAAGCTTTCTTT.

This clonotype was recorded a few times. CDR3 sequence reads: CASNSGDGYTF. CDR3 in DNA: TGTGCCAGCAACAGTGGGGATGGCTACACCTTC. The chain is built from TRBV6-1 and TRBJ1-2, with D uncertain. The CDR3 runs 11 residues. Trimming pared 7 bases from V and 6 bases from J, leaving 9 bases between. Germline V gives CDR1 MNHNS, CDR2 SASEGT.

The chain joins TRBV19 to TRBJ2-2; 7 bases are a match to TRBD1. This CDR3 contains 17 residues. Germline CDR1 reads LNHDA; CDR2 reads SQIVND (reference sequence). After removal of 3 bases from V and 0 bases from J, the junction contained 7 bases not matched to a gene. The CDR3 here is CASSIQQGHANTGELFF. The CDR3 DNA reads TGTGCCAGTAGTATCCAACAGGGGCACGCGAACACCGGGGAGCTGTTTTTT. Full variable domain (missing parts from reference TRBV19 and TRBJ2-2): DGGITQSPKYLFRKEGQNVTLSCEQNLNHDAMYWYRQDPGQGLRLIYYSQIVNDFQKGDIAEGYSVSREKKESFPLTVTSAQKNPTAFYLCASSIQQGHANTGELFFGEGSRLTVL.

This clonotype was detected only a few times. At one end, the junction sequence differs from germline, possibly due to a read error. The gene calls are TRBV6-6 and TRBJ2-3; D remains unclear. Germline loops: CDR1 MNHNY, CDR2 SVGAGI (reference sequence). This CDR3 has 12 amino acids. The CDR3 protein is CASSDSTDTQYF. CDR3 nucleotide sequence: TGTGCCAGCAGTGACTCCACAGATACGCAGTATTTT.

J is TRBJ1-3 and V is TRBV4-2; D remains ambiguous. The CDR3 totals 16 residues. V lost 0 bases to trimming and J lost 0 bases, with 9 bases between them. Germline CDR1 and CDR2: LGHNA and YNFKEQ. CDR3 loop: CASSQDRALSGNTIYF. In DNA form, the CDR3 reads TGTGCCAGCAGCCAAGATAGGGCTCTCTCTGGAAACACCATATATTTT.

This clonotype was observed a few times. V gene TRBV28 combines with J gene TRBJ2-7; tentatively, D is TRBD1 (6 bases). Trimming shortened V by 3 bases and J by 2 bases, and 14 bases separated the two germline ends. The CDR3 spans 15 residues. Germline CDR1 is MDHEN and CDR2 is SYDVKM. The CDR3 protein is CASSLGTGTPYEQYF. As DNA, the CDR3 is TGTGCCAGCAGTTTGGGGACCGGGACACCCTACGAGCAGTACTTC.

The V gene is TRBV28, the J gene TRBJ1-5, with D possibly being TRBD1 (6 bases). Trimming cost V 7 bases and J 7 bases, with 17 bases left between them. The CDR3 runs to 14 residues. In germline, CDR1 is MDHEN, CDR2 SYDVKM. As DNA, the CDR3 is TGTGCCAGCACCCCGAGGGGGATGCGCCAGCCCCAGCATTTT. This gives the protein CASTPRGMRQPQHF.

The CDR3 spells CASRLAGPPGYGYTF. The CDR3 nucleotides are TGTGCCAGCCGGTTGGCAGGACCTCCCGGCTATGGCTACACCTTC. The V gene is TRBV5-4, the J gene TRBJ1-2; D is ambiguous. The CDR3 spans 15 residues. The V and J ends lost 7 bases and 4 bases respectively, with 20 bases between them. Germline V gene lookup returns CDR1 SGHNT and CDR2 YYREEE (reference sequence). Using reference TRBV5-4 and TRBJ1-2 for the parts outside the CDR3, the full variable domain is ETGVTQSPTHLIKTRGQQVTLRCSSQSGHNTVSWYQQALGQGPQFIFQYYREEENGRGNFPPRFSGLQFPNYSSELNVNALELDDSALYLCASRLAGPPGYGYTFGSGTRLTVV.

The genes are TRBV29-1 and TRBJ1-1; the match to TRBD1 covers 7 bases. Germline V lookup: CDR1 SQVTM, CDR2 ANQGSEA. With 7 bases clipped from V and 1 base from J, the junction kept 6 bases outside the gene matches. The CDR3 runs to 13 residues. The CDR3 DNA reads as TGCAGCGCCGGAGGGGGCGCGAACACTGAAGCTTTCTTT. The encoded protein is CSAGGGANTEAFF.

This clonotype was seen repeatedly, ten times or more. This chain uses TRBV29-1 with TRBJ2-1; D may correspond to TRBD1 or TRBD2 (5 bases each). This CDR3 is 10 amino acids long. With 4 bases removed from V and 7 bases from J, the gap between germline ends came to 5 bases. CDR1 SQVTM and CDR2 ANQGSEA come from the germline V gene. The chain's CDR3 is CSVGGNEQFF. The CDR3 DNA sequence: TGCAGCGTTGGGGGGAATGAGCAGTTCTTC.

The gene calls are TRBV7-9 and TRBJ1-2; 10 bases are shared with TRBD1. Looked up from germline, CDR1 is SEHNR and CDR2 is FQNEAQ (reference sequence). The CDR3 totals 14 residues. With 3 bases clipped from V and 10 bases from J, the junction kept 8 bases outside the gene matches. Here the CDR3 DNA reads TGTGCCAGCAGCTTGGGACAGGGGACATCGGACTACACCTTC. Protein: CASSLGQGTSDYTF.

This chain links TRBV29-1 with TRBJ1-2; 7 bases align to TRBD1. Germline CDR1 SQVTM, CDR2 ANQGSEA. After removal of 7 bases from V and 3 bases from J, the junction contained 14 bases not matched to a gene. This CDR3 has 15 residues. The CDR3 nucleotides are TGCAGCGCCGAAGGGGGCGCCGGGCAGTACTATGGCTACACCTTC. It specifies CSAEGGAGQYYGYTF.

This clonotype came up a few times. The rearrangement uses TRBV6-4 and TRBJ1-2; D gene unclear. Looked up from germline, CDR1 is MRHNA and CDR2 is SNTAGT. The CDR3 is 14 residues long. Trimming left V 5 bases short and J 8 bases short, with 18 bases between. The DNA of the CDR3 is TGTGCCAGCAGTAGCGTGGCCACCGCTGGAGGCTACACCTTC. The encoded protein is CASSSVATAGGYTF.

This clonotype came up a few times. The chain employs TRBV2 and TRBJ2-7; 7 bases are a match to TRBD2. The CDR3 has 15 amino acids. Germline assignment: CDR1 SNHLY and CDR2 FYNNEI. Trimming cost V 4 bases and J 2 bases; bases outside gene matches: 8. This chain's CDR3 is CASSVTSGDAYEQYF. DNA of the CDR3: TGTGCCAGCAGTGTCACCAGCGGGGACGCCTACGAGCAGTACTTC.

This clonotype occurred a few times. This sequence joins TRBV29-1 and TRBJ1-1; tentative D call: TRBD1 (5 bases). CDR1 is SQVTM and CDR2 is ANQGSEA in the germline V gene. The CDR3 contains 12 residues. Trimming stripped 5 bases from V and 1 base from J, with 8 bases between. CDR3 sequence (DNA): TGCAGCGTTTGGCAGGGGAACACTGAAGCTTTCTTT. It specifies CSVWQGNTEAFF.

This clonotype was seen more than once but under ten times. CDR3 nucleotides: TGTGCCAGCGAAGGGTTGAGCGCAATGAACACTGAAGCTTTCTTT. Its protein product is CASEGLSAMNTEAFF. The chain links TRBV12-3 or TRBV12-4 to TRBJ1-1; D not resolved. The CDR3 totals 15 residues. V lost 8 bases and J lost 0, with 16 bases in between.

This clonotype appeared a few times. The chain uses TRBV30 and TRBJ2-1, with D possibly being TRBD2 (6 bases). V was pared by 4 bases and J by 7 bases, with 17 bases between. The CDR3 sequence is 14 residues long. Germline V gene data show CDR1 as GTSNPN and CDR2 as SVGIG (reference sequence). In DNA, the CDR3 is TGTGCCTGGACATGGGATAACGGAGGGAATGAGCAGTTCTTC. It translates to CAWTWDNGGNEQFF.

Ten or more counts support this clonotype. V is TRBV2 and J is TRBJ1-1; D not resolved. With 1 base removed from V and 9 bases from J, the gap between germline ends came to 6 bases. In germline, CDR1 is SNHLY, CDR2 FYNNEI. This CDR3 spans 11 amino acids. CDR3 in amino acids: CASSEVRQAFF. The DNA of the CDR3 is TGTGCCAGCAGTGAAGTCAGACAAGCTTTCTTT.

This clonotype was seen ten or more times. V usage is TRBV12-3 or TRBV12-4 and J usage is TRBJ1-5, with 7 bases that match TRBD1. The junction had 6 bases not matched to a gene; V was cut back by 7 bases and J by 0 bases. The CDR3 is made up of 15 amino acids. In nucleotides, the CDR3 is TGTGCCAGCACCCGGGACAGAAATAGCAATCAGCCCCAGCATTTT. The encoded protein is CASTRDRNSNQPQHF.

The chain carries TRBV6-5 and TRBJ1-4; TRBD1 is a possible D gene (6 bases). The ends were cut back, 6 bases at V and 6 bases at J, with 14 bases in the middle. There are 14 residues in the CDR3. CDR1 is MNHEY, CDR2 SVGAGI, per germline. CDR3 DNA: TGTGCCAGCAGCCCGACAGGACGGCATGAAAAACTGTTTTTT. Translation gives CASSPTGRHEKLFF.

This clonotype came up many times. The rearrangement links TRBV11-2 to TRBJ1-2; 8 bases are shared with TRBD1. This CDR3 has 16 residues. With V trimmed by 5 bases and J by 5 bases, 13 bases remained unmatched. Germline CDR1 and CDR2: SGHAT and FQNNGV. Written as DNA, the CDR3 is TGTGCCAGCAGCCCCCCCGCAGGGGGCCATGGGTATGGCTACACCTTC. Translating gives CASSPPAGGHGYGYTF.

V gene TRBV6-5 combines with J gene TRBJ2-1; tentative D call: TRBD1 (5 bases). The CDR3 is 13 residues long. Trimming shortened V by 6 bases and J by 13 bases, and 19 bases separated the two germline ends. From germline, CDR1 is MNHEY and CDR2 SVGAGI. The CDR3 coding sequence is TGTGCCAGCAGCCCCACCAGGACACAGAAACAGTTCTTC. Translated, it gives CASSPTRTQKQFF.

Only a few counts were recorded for this clonotype. The rearrangement joins TRBV7-2 to TRBJ2-5; D gene uncertain. Germline-derived CDR1 and CDR2 are SGHTA and FQGNSA. The CDR3 consists of 13 residues. The V end lost 5 bases, the J end lost 2 bases, and 9 bases lay between the germline ends. As DNA, the CDR3 is TGTGCCAGCAGCCTTCAATGGCAAGAGACCCAGTACTTC. This codes for CASSLQWQETQYF.

The chain has TRBV6-1 and TRBJ1-5, with a weak D call TRBD1 (5 bases). CDR1 MNHNS and CDR2 SASEGT come from the germline V gene. V gave up 6 bases and J gave up 2 bases, with 17 bases separating them. The CDR3 runs to 16 residues. This CDR3 reads CASRGGGTKGNQPQHF. For the CDR3, the DNA is TGTGCCAGCAGGGGGGGAGGGACCAAGGGCAATCAGCCCCAGCATTTT.

This clonotype was counted a few times. V and J are TRBV5-1 and TRBJ2-2; D unclear. Trimming shortened V by 3 bases and J by 1 base, and 10 bases separated the two germline ends. Germline CDR1 SGHRS, CDR2 YFSETQ. The CDR3 is made up of 15 amino acids. The CDR3 coding sequence is TGCGCCAGCAGCTCTACGACGATGAACACCGGGGAGCTGTTTTTT. Translation gives CASSSTTMNTGELFF.

This clonotype has only a few counts. J is TRBJ1-1 and V is TRBV29-1, with D uncertain. Trimming removed 1 base from V and 6 bases from J, with 15 bases in between. The CDR3 spans 14 residues. Germline V gene data show CDR1 as SQVTM and CDR2 as ANQGSEA. The DNA of the CDR3 is TGCAGCGTTGAAGGGAGGGCATCTAAGGCTGAAGCTTTCTTT. As protein: CSVEGRASKAEAFF.

J is TRBJ2-7 and V is TRBV11-1; perhaps D is TRBD1 or TRBD2 (5 bases each). This CDR3 has 15 amino acids. The germline CDR1 and CDR2 sequences are SGHAT and FQDESV (reference sequence). The V gene lost 5 bases and the J gene lost 6 bases, with 20 bases spanning the gap. CDR3 residues: CASSQKPGPETEQYF. The DNA of the CDR3 is TGTGCCAGCAGCCAGAAGCCGGGGCCAGAAACCGAGCAGTACTTC. The variable domain in full, with the rest retrieved from reference TRBV11-1 and TRBJ2-7, is EAEVAQSPRYKITEKSQAVAFWCDPISGHATLYWYRQILGQGPELLVQFQDESVVDDSQLPKDRFSAERLKGVDSTLKIQPAELGDSAMYLCASSQKPGPETEQYFGPGTRLTVT.